This T cell receptor beta chain was observed in a study of blood T cell repertoires in COVID-19. Only in-frame clones appear in the TCRdb table, and some are missing; sequencing was by immunoSEQ multiplex PCR. The top ten hold roughly 35% of the sample, which has more than 65,000 clones, roughly 77% seen once. The length of the CDR3 is 14 residues. In germline, CDR1 is LNHDA, CDR2 SQIVND (reference sequence). Trimming cost V 9 bases and J 9 bases; bases outside gene matches: 14. This receptor was obtained from a woman in her 70s with acute or convalescent COVID-19. The chain employs TRBV19 and TRBJ1-2; TRBD1 aligns across 9 bases. Material: peripheral blood. The CDR3 loop reads CASAPGQGSSRYTF. The CDR3 region has the DNA TGTGCCAGCGCCCCCGGACAGGGGTCGTCCCGCTACACCTTC.